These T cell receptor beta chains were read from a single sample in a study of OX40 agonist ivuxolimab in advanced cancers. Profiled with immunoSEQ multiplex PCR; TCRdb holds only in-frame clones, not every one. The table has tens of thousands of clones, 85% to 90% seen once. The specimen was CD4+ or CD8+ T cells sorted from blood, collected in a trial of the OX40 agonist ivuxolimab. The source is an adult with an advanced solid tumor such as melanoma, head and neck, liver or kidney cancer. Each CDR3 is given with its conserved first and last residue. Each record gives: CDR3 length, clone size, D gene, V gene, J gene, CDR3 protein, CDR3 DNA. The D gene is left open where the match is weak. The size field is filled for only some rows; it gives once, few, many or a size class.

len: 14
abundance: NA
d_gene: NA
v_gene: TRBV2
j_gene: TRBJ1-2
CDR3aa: CASTQTGQSYGYTF
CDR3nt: TGTGCCAGCACGCAAACCGGACAGAGCTATGGCTACACCTTC

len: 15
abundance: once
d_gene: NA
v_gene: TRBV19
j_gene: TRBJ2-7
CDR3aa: CASSLADSLTYEQYF
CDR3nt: TGTGCCAGTAGTCTCGCGGACAGCCTCACCTACGAGCAGTACTTC

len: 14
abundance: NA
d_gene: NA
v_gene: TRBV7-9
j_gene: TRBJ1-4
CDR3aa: CASSLAGNAEKLFF
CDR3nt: TGTGCCAGCAGCTTAGCAGGGAACGCCGAAAAACTGTTTTTT

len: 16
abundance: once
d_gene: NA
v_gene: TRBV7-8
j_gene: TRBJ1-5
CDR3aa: CASSLARGASNQPQHF
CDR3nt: TGTGCCAGCAGCTTAGCGAGGGGGGCTAGTAATCAGCCCCAGCATTTT

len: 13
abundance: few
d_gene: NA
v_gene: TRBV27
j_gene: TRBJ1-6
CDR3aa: CASSFSSNSPLHF
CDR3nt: TGTGCCAGCAGTTTTAGTTCTAATTCACCCCTCCACTTT

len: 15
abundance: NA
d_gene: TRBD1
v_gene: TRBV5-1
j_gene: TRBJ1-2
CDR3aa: CASSLEGQPTDGYTF
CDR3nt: TGCGCCAGCAGCTTGGAGGGACAGCCGACGGATGGCTACACCTTC

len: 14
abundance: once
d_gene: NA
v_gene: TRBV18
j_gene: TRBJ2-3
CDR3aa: CASSPGQYTDTQYF
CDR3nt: TGTGCCAGCTCACCCGGACAGTACACAGATACGCAGTATTTT

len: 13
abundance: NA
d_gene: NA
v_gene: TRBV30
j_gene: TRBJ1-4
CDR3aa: CAWSVVGGEKLFF
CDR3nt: TGTGCCTGGAGTGTAGTAGGGGGTGAAAAACTGTTTTTT

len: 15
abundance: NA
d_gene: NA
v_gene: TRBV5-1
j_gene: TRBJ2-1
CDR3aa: CASSFDPGRHNEQFF
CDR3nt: TGCGCCAGCAGCTTTGATCCCGGGCGACACAATGAGCAGTTCTTC

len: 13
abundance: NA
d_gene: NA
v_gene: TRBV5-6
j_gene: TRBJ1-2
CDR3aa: CASSVDKDYGYTF
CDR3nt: TGTGCCAGCAGCGTGGACAAGGACTATGGCTACACCTTC

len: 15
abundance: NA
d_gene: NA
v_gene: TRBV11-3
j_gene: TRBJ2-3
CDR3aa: CASSLVMGGTDTQYF
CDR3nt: TGTGCCAGCAGCTTAGTCATGGGTGGCACAGATACGCAGTATTTT